Sequencing of this T cell receptor beta chain was carried out in a study of T cell responses to AZD1222 COVID-19 vaccine. Study outcomes and limitations: Clonal diversity was possibly underestimated; the donors were predominantly white British and more often female.

J was trimmed by 5 bases and V by 2 bases; bases with no gene match: 4. Germline V gene data show CDR1 as LGHNA and CDR2 as YSLEER. This CDR3 region has 15 residues. Remarks on this clone: The antigen is not known.

Profiling relied on immunoSEQ multiplex PCR, and the TCRdb table lists in-frame clones only, not all of them. Here the sample spans 150,000 or so clones, approximately 94% being singletons. This TCR derives from an adult in good health. This sequence joins TRBV4-3 and TRBJ2-2; 8 bases are shared with TRBD1. The material sequenced was peripheral blood, taken on day 0 of AZD1222 vaccination. As DNA, the CDR3 is TGCGCCAGCAGCCAAAGGCAGGGGGCGACCGGGGAGCTGTTTTTT. Translation: CASSQRQGATGELFF.